The 27 T cell receptor beta chains reported below all come from one sample, sequenced in a study of blood T cell repertoires in COVID-19. TCRdb's table, derived via immunoSEQ multiplex PCR, lists solely in-frame clones and lacks some. The sample lists around 260,000 clones; roughly 90% were seen once. The sequenced sample consisted of peripheral blood. The receptor source for this set is a woman between 35 and 50 years old who had recovered from COVID-19.

The chain couples TRBV6-1 to TRBJ2-7, with 7 nucleotides matching TRBD1. V trimming: 0 bases; J trimming: 6 bases; junction bases outside the gene matches: 8. CDR3 length: 15 residues. Germline lookup yields CDR1 MNHNS and CDR2 SASEGT. This chain's CDR3 is CASSEAGQGVVEQYF. CDR3 nucleotides: TGTGCCAGCAGTGAAGCAGGGCAGGGGGTGGTCGAGCAGTACTTC.

The chain couples TRBV5-8 to TRBJ2-1; tentative D call: TRBD1 (6 bases). This CDR3 is 17 amino acids long. CDR1 is SGHTS, CDR2 YDEGEE, per germline. V was shortened by 0 bases and J by 2 bases, with 15 bases between the two germline ends. DNA of the CDR3: TGTGCCAGCAGCTTGGCGGTTGGGGCAGGGGCCTACAATGAGCAGTTCTTC. Translation: CASSLAVGAGAYNEQFF.

This clone was counted a single time. This chain connects TRBV7-3 to TRBJ2-1, with 15 bases that match TRBD2. The germline CDR1 and CDR2 sequences are SGHTA and FQGTGA. This CDR3 region has 15 residues. J was trimmed by 8 bases and V by 5 bases; bases with no gene match: 4. The CDR3 DNA sequence: TGTGCCAGCAGCCGGGGACTAGCGGGAGGTGATGAGCAGTTCTTC. Its translation is CASSRGLAGGDEQFF.

The genes are TRBV13 and TRBJ2-5, with a possible D match to TRBD2 (6 bases). From germline, CDR1 is PRHDT and CDR2 FYEKMQ (reference sequence). V shed 5 bases and J shed 4 bases, with 14 bases lying between them. This CDR3 contains 14 residues. The CDR3 reads CASSPRGAGETQYF. DNA of the CDR3: TGTGCCAGCAGCCCCCGGGGAGCGGGAGAGACCCAGTACTTC.

The chain uses TRBV12-3 or TRBV12-4 and TRBJ1-1, with D unresolved. V shed 5 bases and J shed 8 bases, with 12 bases lying between them. There are 12 residues in the CDR3. CDR3 sequence (DNA): TGTGCCAGCAGTCCCAGACAATTCGAAGCTTTCTTT. Amino acids: CASSPRQFEAFF.

This chain's CDR3 is CASSATSGSFGSYNEQFF. CDR3 nucleotides: TGTGCCAGCAGCGCGACTAGCGGGAGTTTCGGCTCCTACAATGAGCAGTTCTTC. The rearrangement joins TRBV7-9 to TRBJ2-1, with TRBD2 identical over 12 bases. The CDR3 runs 18 residues. V shed 5 bases, J shed 0 bases, and the junction held 8 bases outside the gene matches. CDR1 and CDR2 from the germline V gene are SEHNR and FQNEAQ (reference sequence).

J is TRBJ2-1 and V is TRBV3-1 (or the pseudogene TRBV3-2), with TRBD2 matching over 10 bases. The junction had 7 bases not matched to a gene; V was cut back by 4 bases and J by 13 bases. CDR1 is LGHDT, CDR2 YNNKEL, per germline (reference sequence). The CDR3 is 13 residues long. The DNA for the CDR3 is TGTGCCAGCAGCCCGGGACTAGCGAGTCTTCAGTTCTTC. Protein sequence: CASSPGLASLQFF.

The chain has TRBV27 and TRBJ2-3; D unresolved. V lost 5 bases, J lost 5 bases, and 11 bases lay in between. This CDR3 region has 13 residues. Germline V gene lookup returns CDR1 MNHEY and CDR2 SMNVEV (reference sequence). This CDR3 reads CASSPPNGDTQYF. The CDR3 coding sequence is TGTGCCAGCAGTCCCCCAAACGGAGATACGCAGTATTTT.

The V gene is TRBV18, the J gene TRBJ1-1, with D perhaps matching TRBD1 (5 bases). Germline CDR1 KGHSH, CDR2 LQKENI. This CDR3 region has 13 residues. Trimming took off 0 bases at V and 4 bases at J, with 6 bases between the two ends. The CDR3 is CASSPPGGTEAFF. As DNA, the CDR3 is TGTGCCAGCTCACCACCGGGGGGCACTGAAGCTTTCTTT.

This clone showed up just once. The chain uses TRBV30 and TRBJ2-7, with 7 nucleotides matching TRBD2. Trimming took 3 bases from V and 5 from J; bases not matched to a gene: 10. Germline V gene data show CDR1 as GTSNPN and CDR2 as SVGIG (reference sequence). The CDR3 is 14 residues long. In DNA, the CDR3 is TGTGCCTGGAGCGGGGGGAGGGAGCTCAACGAGCAGTACTTC. Its protein is CAWSGGRELNEQYF.

J is TRBJ1-2 and V is TRBV20-1; 8 bases are a match to TRBD1. The J segment lost 7 bases and the V segment lost 3 bases, leaving 10 bases of the junction unmatched. This CDR3 spans 14 amino acids. Germline loops: CDR1 DFQATT, CDR2 SNEGSKA (reference sequence). CDR3 loop: CSASGPGQALGYTF. For the CDR3, the DNA is TGCAGTGCTAGTGGTCCGGGACAGGCTCTTGGCTACACCTTC.

The J gene is TRBJ1-1, the V gene TRBV2; D call uncertain. V gave up 4 bases and J gave up 5 bases, with 17 bases separating them. Germline lookup yields CDR1 SNHLY and CDR2 FYNNEI. This CDR3 contains 15 residues. CDR3 DNA: TGTGCCAGCAGTGGATCCCATGAGGGCGGGACTGAAGCTTTCTTT. Amino acids: CASSGSHEGGTEAFF.

A note on this clone: The same CDR3 arises from other DNA sequences in this sample as well. The chain combines TRBV5-1 with TRBJ2-5; the D gene is possibly TRBD1 (5 bases). The V and J ends lost 3 bases and 3 bases respectively, with 9 bases between them. Germline V gene lookup returns CDR1 SGHRS and CDR2 YFSETQ. The CDR3 covers 13 residues. The chain's CDR3 is CASSSTGEETQYF. Written as DNA, the CDR3 is TGCGCCAGCAGCTCTACAGGAGAAGAGACCCAGTACTTC.

The chain has TRBV10-3 and TRBJ2-7, with a possible D match to TRBD1 (6 bases). Germline assignment: CDR1 ENHRY and CDR2 SYGVKD. V was clipped by 10 bases and J by 2 bases, with 15 bases between them. The CDR3 runs to 13 residues. The CDR3: CATKGVGTYEQYF. CDR3 nucleotide sequence: TGTGCCACCAAGGGGGTTGGCACCTACGAGCAGTACTTC.

This clone showed up just once. The rearrangement uses TRBV19 and TRBJ1-3, with a tentative D call TRBD1 (6 bases). The CDR3 extends over 15 amino acids. V lost 7 bases and J lost 1, with 14 bases in between. Germline CDR1 is LNHDA and CDR2 is SQIVND (reference sequence). CDR3 DNA: TGTGCCAGTACTACTACAGGGACATCTGGAAACACCATATATTTT. Protein sequence: CASTTTGTSGNTIYF.

The chain links TRBV29-1 to TRBJ2-1, with D perhaps TRBD2 (6 bases). CDR1 and CDR2 (germline): SQVTM, ANQGSEA. V dropped 6 bases and J dropped 8 bases, with 26 bases sitting between them. The CDR3 has 16 amino acids. This chain's CDR3 is CSVAGRGLSTVDEQFF. DNA for the CDR3: TGCAGCGTCGCAGGGCGGGGACTTTCGACGGTCGATGAGCAGTTCTTC.

The genes are TRBV9 and TRBJ2-1, with 15 bases aligning to TRBD2. This CDR3 spans 17 amino acids. Germline CDR1 reads SGDLS; CDR2 reads YYNGEE. Germline trimming cut 0 bases from V and 4 bases from J; bases unmatched to any gene: 2. CDR3 region: CASSVAGTSGRYNEQFF. Written as DNA, the CDR3 is TGTGCCAGCAGCGTAGCAGGGACTAGCGGGAGGTACAATGAGCAGTTCTTC.

This chain links TRBV19 with TRBJ2-1; 14 nucleotides line up with TRBD2. The ends lost 6 bases at V and 6 bases at J; junction bases unmatched: 7. Germline V gives CDR1 LNHDA, CDR2 SQIVND (reference sequence). The length of the CDR3 is 16 residues. This chain's CDR3 is CASRAPGLAGGNEQFF. The CDR3 coding sequence is TGTGCCAGTAGGGCCCCCGGACTAGCGGGAGGCAATGAGCAGTTCTTC.

The chain is built from TRBV7-9 and TRBJ1-1; TRBD1 might be the D (5 bases). The germline V and J ends were trimmed by 8 bases and 1 base, with 11 bases remaining between them. From germline, CDR1 is SEHNR and CDR2 FQNEAQ (reference sequence). This CDR3 comprises 13 residues. CDR3 sequence reads: CASRGASNTEAFF. CDR3 sequence (DNA): TGTGCCAGCCGCGGGGCCTCGAACACTGAAGCTTTCTTT.

The chain carries TRBV19 and TRBJ2-2; 8 nucleotides align to TRBD1. J was trimmed by 3 bases and V by 2 bases; bases with no gene match: 14. Germline V gene data show CDR1 as LNHDA and CDR2 as SQIVND (reference sequence). This CDR3 is 19 amino acids long. Here the CDR3 reads CASSIRDTGGRMHTGELFF. CDR3 DNA sequence: TGTGCCAGTAGTATAAGGGATACAGGGGGTCGAATGCACACCGGGGAGCTGTTTTTT.

The chain has TRBV11-3 and TRBJ2-5; D is undetermined. V shed 0 bases and J shed 5 bases, with 10 bases lying between them. The CDR3 covers 14 residues. The germline V gene has CDR1 SGHNT and CDR2 YENEEA. This CDR3 is CASSLDRLGETQYF. The CDR3 nucleotides are TGTGCCAGCAGCTTAGACCGGCTCGGGGAGACCCAGTACTTC.

This chain joins TRBV25-1 and TRBJ1-2; 8 bases line up with TRBD1. With 4 bases clipped from V and 4 bases from J, the junction kept 11 bases outside the gene matches. Looked up from germline, CDR1 is MGHDK and CDR2 is SYGVNS. The CDR3 is 16 residues long. CDR3 region: CASSGIGDRYPYGYTF. The CDR3 DNA reads TGTGCCAGCAGTGGAATAGGGGACAGGTATCCCTATGGCTACACCTTC.

The rearrangement links TRBV11-2 to TRBJ1-2, with 7 bases lining up with TRBD1. V dropped 5 bases and J dropped 4; count of bases not matched to a gene: 10. Germline CDR1 reads SGHAT; CDR2 reads FQNNGV. The CDR3 runs to 15 residues. This CDR3 is CASSPTRGKGYGYTF. CDR3 nucleotide sequence: TGTGCCAGCAGCCCTACCAGGGGGAAGGGCTATGGCTACACCTTC.

The rearrangement uses TRBV3-1 (or the pseudogene TRBV3-2) and TRBJ2-5, with a tentative D call TRBD2 (5 bases). CDR1 is LGHDT, CDR2 YNNKEL, per germline (reference sequence). There are 17 residues in the CDR3. The germline V and J ends were trimmed by 1 base and 5 bases, with 20 bases remaining between them. This chain's CDR3 is CASSQAPGSRDSETQYF. CDR3 nucleotide sequence: TGTGCCAGCAGCCAAGCCCCCGGTTCGAGGGATTCGGAGACCCAGTACTTC.

This chain uses TRBV5-1 with TRBJ2-2, with a tentative D call TRBD1 (5 bases). V lost 1 base to trimming and J lost 4 bases, with 14 bases between them. Germline V gives CDR1 SGHRS, CDR2 YFSETQ. This CDR3 spans 16 amino acids. CDR3 sequence (DNA): TGCGCCAGCAGCTTGACGGACACTCCTAGCACCGGGGAGCTGTTTTTT. It yields the protein CASSLTDTPSTGELFF.

The chain is built from TRBV6-5 and TRBJ2-3; the match to TRBD1 covers 9 bases. V shed 8 bases, J shed 3 bases, and the junction held 3 bases outside the gene matches. Per the germline V gene, CDR1 is MNHEY and CDR2 is SVGAGI. CDR3 size: 13 residues. The CDR3 sequence: CASSQGATDTQYF. The DNA for the CDR3 is TGTGCCAGCTCACAGGGGGCGACAGATACGCAGTATTTT.

The genes are TRBV19 and TRBJ1-4, with 10 bases identical to TRBD1. V was pared by 3 bases and J by 6 bases, with 1 base of the junction left unmatched. In germline, CDR1 is LNHDA, CDR2 SQIVND (reference sequence). The CDR3 sequence is 14 residues long. In nucleotides, the CDR3 is TGTGCCAGTAGTATCGGGACAGGGGATGAAAAACTGTTTTTT. As protein: CASSIGTGDEKLFF.